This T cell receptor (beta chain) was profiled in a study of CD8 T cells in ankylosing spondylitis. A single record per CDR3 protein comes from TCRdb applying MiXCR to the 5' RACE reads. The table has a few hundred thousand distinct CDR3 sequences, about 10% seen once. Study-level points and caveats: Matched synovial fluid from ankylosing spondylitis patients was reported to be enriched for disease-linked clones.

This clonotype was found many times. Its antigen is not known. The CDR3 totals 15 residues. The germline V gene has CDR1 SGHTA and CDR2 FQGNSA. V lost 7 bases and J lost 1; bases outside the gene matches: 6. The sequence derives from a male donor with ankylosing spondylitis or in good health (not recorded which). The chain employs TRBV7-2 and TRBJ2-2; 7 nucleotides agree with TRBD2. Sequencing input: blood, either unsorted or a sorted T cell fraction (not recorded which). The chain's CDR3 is CASTSKRENTGELFF. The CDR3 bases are TGTGCCAGCACTTCCAAGCGGGAGAACACCGGGGAGCTGTTTTTT. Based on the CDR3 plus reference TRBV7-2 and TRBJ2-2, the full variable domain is GAGVSQSPSNKVTEKGKDVELRCDPISGHTALYWYRQSLGQGLEFLIYFQGNSAPDKSGLPSDRFSAERTGGSVSTLTIQRTQQEDSAVYLCASTSKRENTGELFFGEGSRLTVL.